Listed below are T cell receptor beta chains from one sample, sequenced in a study of blood T cell repertoires in COVID-19. The protocol was immunoSEQ multiplex PCR, while the TCRdb copy is restricted to in-frame clones and leaves out a portion. Here the sample spans over 250,000 clones, 90% being singletons. The sample consisted of PBMCs or T cells enriched from blood (not recorded which). The receptors derive from a man in his 60s who had recovered from COVID-19. Both conserved end residues are part of each CDR3. The D gene is left open where the match is weak. Rows give clone size only sometimes, using once, few, many, or a class for an expanded clone.

v_call	j_call	d_call	clone_size	cdr3_nt	cdr3_aa
TRBV7-8	TRBJ1-2	TRBD1	.	TGTGCCAGCAGCTTAGAAGGGGGCCGTATCTATGGCTACACCTTC	CASSLEGGRIYGYTF
TRBV5-1	TRBJ2-1	TRBD1	.	TGCGCCAGCAGCTACCGGACAGGGGGCTCCTACAATGAGCAGTTCTTC	CASSYRTGGSYNEQFF
TRBV6-5	TRBJ2-5	.	.	TGTGCCAGCACCACAGGTTGGACCCAGTACTTC	CASTTGWTQYF
TRBV9	TRBJ1-5	.	.	TGTGCCAGCAGCGTGGGGGGTGATAGCAATCAGCCCCAGCATTTT	CASSVGGDSNQPQHF
TRBV7-9	TRBJ2-2	.	.	TGTGCCAGCAGCACCTCACGTACGGCCGGGGAGCTGTTTTTT	CASSTSRTAGELFF
TRBV6-5	TRBJ1-1	.	.	TGTGCCAGCAGGGACAGCTATTTGGCCAACACTGAAGCTTTCTTT	CASRDSYLANTEAFF
TRBV27	TRBJ2-3	.	.	TGTGCCAGCACGGTGCGGGGCACAGATACGCAGTATTTT	CASTVRGTDTQYF
TRBV4-1	TRBJ2-1	.	once	TGCGCCAGCAGCCAAGACCAGCGGCCCACCTACAATGAGCAGTTCTTC	CASSQDQRPTYNEQFF
TRBV5-6	TRBJ1-2	TRBD1	.	TGTGCCAGCAGTCCCGGGACAGGGCACTATGGCTACACCTTC	CASSPGTGHYGYTF
TRBV5-1	TRBJ1-2	.	.	TGCGCCAGCAGCTTGGACAGTTATGGCTACACCTTC	CASSLDSYGYTF
TRBV6-5	TRBJ2-7	TRBD2	.	TGTGCCAGCAGTTACTCGCGGGGGGGCTCCTACGAGCAGTACTTC	CASSYSRGGSYEQYF
TRBV5-1	TRBJ2-7	TRBD2	once	TGCGCCAGCGGAAACAGCGGGGGGGAGAACTACGAGCAGTACTTC	CASGNSGGENYEQYF
TRBV6-1	TRBJ2-7	TRBD1	.	TGTGCCAGCAGTGAGCAGGGGGCAGCCTACTACGAGCAGTACTTC	CASSEQGAAYYEQYF
TRBV19	TRBJ2-5	.	.	TGTGCCAGTAGTACACCTCAGGGGTCGGAGACCCAGTACTTC	CASSTPQGSETQYF
TRBV6-5	TRBJ1-3	.	.	TGTGCCAGCAGTTTACTAGGCAACTCTGGAAACACCATATATTTT	CASSLLGNSGNTIYF
TRBV6-5	TRBJ2-1	TRBD2	.	TGTGCCAGCAGCCGGGAGGGACTAGCTCGTCTTTTCTTC	CASSREGLARLFF
TRBV12-5	TRBJ1-2	.	.	TGTGCTAGTGGCAGGGAGGTCTATGGCTACACCTTC	CASGREVYGYTF
TRBV2	TRBJ1-2	.	.	TGTGCCAGCAGTGGCGAACCGGGGGGGGGCTACACCTTC	CASSGEPGGGYTF
TRBV7-7	TRBJ2-5	.	.	TGTGCTAGCAGCTTAGGAAACGGGCAAGAGACCCAGTACTTC	CASSLGNGQETQYF
TRBV24-1	TRBJ1-5	TRBD1	few	TGTGCCACCAGTGACAGGACAGGTGGGAATCAGCCCCAGCATTTT	CATSDRTGGNQPQHF
TRBV7-2	TRBJ1-2	TRBD1	once	TGTGCCAGCAGCCCGAGACAGGGGGAGGACGGCTACACCTTC	CASSPRQGEDGYTF
TRBV6-5	TRBJ2-1	TRBD2	.	TGTGCCAGCGGATCGGGACTAGTATCTTTGAATGAGCAGTTCTTC	CASGSGLVSLNEQFF
TRBV7-9	TRBJ2-1	.	.	TGTGCCAGCAGCTTAGGGTCCGGGGATGAGCAGTTCTTC	CASSLGSGDEQFF
TRBV19	TRBJ1-1	.	once	TGTGCCAGTAGTACCGGAGGGGTTTTTACTGAAGCTTTCTTT	CASSTGGVFTEAFF
TRBV9	TRBJ2-1	.	.	TGTGCCAGCAGCGTGGACACACCCTACAATGAGCAGTTCTTC	CASSVDTPYNEQFF
TRBV19	TRBJ1-4	.	.	TGTGCCAGTAGTATGGTCGGTGCAACTAATGAAAAACTGTTTTTT	CASSMVGATNEKLFF
TRBV7-2	TRBJ2-3	.	.	TGTGCCAGCAGCCCCTACATAGCGTCAGATACGCAGTATTTT	CASSPYIASDTQYF
TRBV19	TRBJ2-1	TRBD1	.	TGTGCCAGTGATAACGGACAGGGGGCGAATGAGCAGTTCTTC	CASDNGQGANEQFF
TRBV18	TRBJ2-6	TRBD1	.	TGTGCCAGCTCACCAGGACAGGGAAGGAGCTCTGGGGCCAACGTCCTGACTTTC	CASSPGQGRSSGANVLTF
TRBV2	TRBJ1-5	TRBD1	.	TGTGCCAGCAGTACTAGACAGGGGGCACCTCAGCCCCAGCATTTT	CASSTRQGAPQPQHF
TRBV6-5	TRBJ1-4	.	.	TGTGCCAGCAGGGACCAAGGAGGGGCAGGAAAACTGTTTTTT	CASRDQGGAGKLFF
TRBV29-1	TRBJ2-1	.	.	TGCAGCGTTGATAGGGGGAAGAGCTCCTACAATGAGCAGTTCTTC	CSVDRGKSSYNEQFF
TRBV4-1	TRBJ1-1	TRBD1	.	TGCGCCAGCAGTCAGCAGGGGGCGGTGAACACTGAAGCTTTCTTT	CASSQQGAVNTEAFF
TRBV7-8	TRBJ1-1	.	.	TGTGCCAGCAGCGTCAGTGGGGGGGTGAACACTGAAGCTTTCTTT	CASSVSGGVNTEAFF
TRBV6-2/TRBV6-3	TRBJ1-3	.	.	TGTGCCAGCAGCACCCCCCGGAGCTCTGGAAACACCATATATTTT	CASSTPRSSGNTIYF
TRBV4-2	TRBJ1-2	.	.	TGTGCCAGCAGCCAAGATCGGAGGCAGTCCTATGGCTACACCTTC	CASSQDRRQSYGYTF
TRBV9	TRBJ1-2	.	.	TGTGCCAGCAGCGTAAGCCCAATGGGCCTCTATGGCTACACCTTC	CASSVSPMGLYGYTF
TRBV6-1	TRBJ1-5	.	.	TGTGCCAGCAGTGAAACAGGGAGAGGCGGCAATCAGCCCCAGCATTTT	CASSETGRGGNQPQHF
TRBV15	TRBJ1-5	TRBD1	.	TGTGCCACCAGCACCAGGACAGGGTTCCTCGCCCATAGCAATCAGCCCCAGCATTTT	CATSTRTGFLAHSNQPQHF
TRBV19	TRBJ2-7	TRBD1	.	TGTGCCAGTAGTATAGGGGACAGGGGCGAGCAGTACTTC	CASSIGDRGEQYF
TRBV20-1	TRBJ2-3	TRBD2	.	TGCAGTGCTAGTATTTTGGCTAGCGGGAGGGGACGCACAGATACGCAGTATTTT	CSASILASGRGRTDTQYF
TRBV18	TRBJ1-2	.	.	TGTGCCAGCTCACCGCGACGGGACACCAATAACTATGGCTACACCTTC	CASSPRRDTNNYGYTF
TRBV9	TRBJ2-1	TRBD1	.	TGTGCCAGCAGCGTAGTGACAGGGGGTGAGCAGTTCTTC	CASSVVTGGEQFF
TRBV14	TRBJ2-3	TRBD2	.	TGTGCCAGCAGCGGACGAAGTAGGACTAGCAGCACAGATACGCAGTATTTT	CASSGRSRTSSTDTQYF
TRBV19	TRBJ2-7	TRBD2	.	TGTGCCAGTAAAGGGACTAGCGGGAGAGGGCCCTACGAGCAGTACTTC	CASKGTSGRGPYEQYF
TRBV7-9	TRBJ2-7	TRBD1	.	TGTGCCAGCAGACCTCCAGGGGGCCACGAGCAGTACTTC	CASRPPGGHEQYF
TRBV4-2	TRBJ2-6	.	.	TGTGCCAGCACCTCCGGGCGCCAGGGCCTCTCTGGGGCCAACGTCCTGACTTTC	CASTSGRQGLSGANVLTF
TRBV7-2	TRBJ1-5	.	.	TGTGCCAGCAGCCCCGACAGGACAAATCAGCCCCAGCATTTT	CASSPDRTNQPQHF